These 3 T cell receptor beta chains were all obtained from the same sample, sequenced in a study of blood T cell repertoires in COVID-19. TCRdb's copy holds only in-frame clones and misses some; the assay was immunoSEQ multiplex PCR. The sample includes 25,000 or so clones, around 90% of them seen just once. Sequencing was carried out using peripheral blood. The receptors derive from an older man with acute or convalescent COVID-19.

The chain joins TRBV19 to TRBJ1-6, with 8 bases matching TRBD1. The CDR3 extends over 15 amino acids. V lost 3 bases to trimming and J lost 10 bases; unmatched junction nucleotides: 8. CDR1 and CDR2 (germline): LNHDA, SQIVND (reference sequence). The CDR3 DNA sequence: TGTGCCAGTAGTATTGGGGGACAGGAGCGATCACCCCTCCACTTT. This codes for CASSIGGQERSPLHF.

This clone was seen only a few times. This chain connects TRBV28 to TRBJ1-2; D ambiguous. Per germline, CDR1 MDHEN and CDR2 SYDVKM. Trimming pared 5 bases from V and 4 bases from J, leaving 20 bases between. The CDR3 extends over 16 amino acids. CDR3 loop: CASSPRRGEVFYGYTF. The CDR3 nucleotides read TGTGCCAGCAGTCCCCGGCGGGGAGAGGTCTTCTATGGCTACACCTTC.

The chain combines TRBV11-2 with TRBJ1-1; 8 nucleotides line up with TRBD1. The germline CDR1 and CDR2 sequences are SGHAT and FQNNGV. The CDR3 consists of 12 residues. The junction had 5 bases not matched to a gene; V was cut back by 8 bases and J by 6 bases. CDR3 amino acids: CASGDRGSEAFF. CDR3 DNA: TGTGCCAGCGGAGACAGGGGCTCTGAAGCTTTCTTT.